The 23 T cell receptor beta chains in this list originate from one sample, sequenced in a study of Graves' ophthalmopathy and Graves' hyperthyroidism. TCR beta CDR3 regions were amplified from RNA transcripts. In the first round, RT-PCR was carried out with HTBI primers, and a multiplex PCR formed the second round. TCRdb reanalysed the multiplex PCR reads using MiXCR and keeps one entry per CDR3 protein. The sample has about 1.2 million distinct CDR3 sequences; about two fifths are singletons. The sequenced material came from peripheral blood or thyroid tissue (not recorded which). The receptors here all came from an adult man with Graves' hyperthyroidism.

This clonotype was seen at least ten times. The V and J genes are TRBV13 and TRBJ2-7; tentative D call: TRBD1 (5 bases). With 3 bases removed from V and 7 bases from J, the gap between germline ends came to 16 bases. This CDR3 spans 14 amino acids. Looked up from germline, CDR1 is PRHDT and CDR2 is FYEKMQ (reference sequence). CDR3 bases: TGTGCCAGCAGCTTGGGCAGGGCCTCCCCTGAGCAGTACTTC. The encoded protein is CASSLGRASPEQYF.

The V and J genes are TRBV29-1 and TRBJ2-7; 11 positions agree with TRBD2. The CDR3 is 14 residues long. V was clipped by 8 bases and J by 1 base; unmatched bases: 7. The germline V gene encodes CDR1 SQVTM and CDR2 ANQGSEA. The CDR3 here is CSNPGTSGSYEQYF. The DNA for the CDR3 is TGCAGCAACCCAGGGACTAGCGGTTCCTACGAGCAGTACTTC.

The CDR3 sequence: CASSAGLAGDIETQYF. The CDR3 DNA follows: TGCGCCAGCAGTGCCGGACTAGCGGGCGACATAGAGACCCAGTACTTC. The chain employs TRBV10-2 and TRBJ2-5, with TRBD2 matching over 11 bases. The CDR3 has 16 amino acids. Germline V gives CDR1 WSHSY, CDR2 SAAADI. After removal of 4 bases from V and 4 bases from J, the junction contained 8 bases not matched to a gene.

In its sample, this clonotype was seen many times. The chain couples TRBV11-2 to TRBJ2-7; 9 nucleotides align to TRBD1. The CDR3 contains 14 residues. The J segment lost 4 bases and the V segment lost 5 bases, leaving 6 bases of the junction unmatched. Germline-derived CDR1 and CDR2 are SGHAT and FQNNGV. The CDR3 sequence is CASSVGQGFYEQYF. As DNA, the CDR3 is TGTGCCAGCAGCGTGGGACAGGGTTTTTACGAGCAGTACTTC.

This clonotype was seen repeatedly, ten times or more. This rearrangement joins TRBV11-2 to TRBJ2-2; unclear D gene. This CDR3 spans 14 amino acids. Germline CDR1 and CDR2: SGHAT and FQNNGV. Trimming took off 0 bases at V and 1 base at J, with 3 bases between the two ends. CDR3: CASSLDLNTGELFF. In DNA form, the CDR3 reads TGTGCCAGCAGCTTAGATCTGAACACCGGGGAGCTGTTTTTT.

The V gene is TRBV5-6, the J gene TRBJ2-6, with TRBD2 matching 14 bases. This CDR3 has 19 amino acids. In germline, CDR1 is SGHDT, CDR2 YYEEEE. The trim removed 4 bases at V and 0 bases at J, leaving 6 bases unmatched. In DNA form, the CDR3 reads TGTGCCAGCAGCCGGGGACTAGCGGGAGCAGACTCTGGGGCCAACGTCCTGACTTTC. Translating gives CASSRGLAGADSGANVLTF.

The J gene is TRBJ2-2, the V gene TRBV11-2, with TRBD2 matching over 11 bases. V lost 4 bases to trimming and J lost 0 bases; unmatched junction nucleotides: 4. Looked up from germline, CDR1 is SGHAT and CDR2 is FQNNGV. This CDR3 is built from 17 residues. CDR3 bases: TGTGCCAGCAGCTCAAGACTAGCGGGGACGAACACCGGGGAGCTGTTTTTT. Amino acid sequence: CASSSRLAGTNTGELFF.

This clonotype has a count of ten or more. This chain uses TRBV7-2 with TRBJ1-5, with D possibly being TRBD1 (5 bases). CDR3 length: 17 residues. Germline assignment: CDR1 SGHTA and CDR2 FQGNSA. The V end lost 4 bases, the J end lost 2 bases, and 18 bases lay between the germline ends. Here the CDR3 reads CASSSGHGGLGNQPQHF. The DNA for the CDR3 is TGTGCCAGCAGCTCAGGACATGGAGGTCTTGGCAATCAGCCCCAGCATTTT.

In this sample, this clonotype turned up many times. V gene TRBV12-3 or TRBV12-4 combines with J gene TRBJ1-1; the D gene is possibly TRBD1 (5 bases). V dropped 1 base and J dropped 11 bases, with 11 bases sitting between them. This CDR3 is built from 12 residues. As DNA, the CDR3 is TGTGCCAGCAGTTTAGGGTCCAGGGAGGCTTTCTTT. It yields the protein CASSLGSREAFF.

The sample holds many counts of this clonotype. The J gene is TRBJ2-5, the V gene TRBV7-2; 13 bases align to TRBD2. V shed 7 bases, J shed 6 bases, and the junction held 11 bases outside the gene matches. CDR1 SGHTA and CDR2 FQGNSA come from the germline V gene. The CDR3 loop spans 16 amino acids. CDR3 DNA: TGTGCCAGCACCTATACTAGCGGGGGGGGCGTGAAGACCCAGTACTTC. Translating gives CASTYTSGGGVKTQYF.

To note about this clonotype: Its ends do not fully match the called genes, so a read error is possible. The V call is TRBV7-3, the J call TRBJ2-7; D is perhaps TRBD2 (6 bases). In germline, CDR1 is SGHTA, CDR2 FQGTGA. CDR3 size: 15 residues. The CDR3 sequence is CASSQPGLFSYEQYF. The DNA for the CDR3 is TGCGCCAGCAGCCAACCGGGACTCTTCTCCTACGAGCAGTACTTC.

The CDR3 nucleotides read TGCGCCAGCAGCCCGGACGTGGATTATGGCTACACCTTC. Protein sequence: CASSPDVDYGYTF. V is TRBV4-3 and J is TRBJ1-2; D not certain. The CDR3 is 13 residues long. V gave up 4 bases and J gave up 5 bases, with 11 bases separating them. The germline gives CDR1 LGHNA, CDR2 YSLEER.

This clonotype showed up many times. J is TRBJ1-5 and V is TRBV2; no clear D gene. The CDR3 loop spans 14 amino acids. The germline V and J ends were trimmed by 4 bases and 7 bases, with 14 bases remaining between them. Germline CDR1 is SNHLY and CDR2 is FYNNEI. CDR3 in DNA: TGTGCCAGCAGTGTCGAGGGCGGGGAGCAGCCCCAGCATTTT. Translated, it gives CASSVEGGEQPQHF.

This clonotype came up many times. The gene calls are TRBV9 and TRBJ1-1, with D uncertain. The CDR3 extends over 13 amino acids. Germline assignment: CDR1 SGDLS and CDR2 YYNGEE. V shed 3 bases and J shed 2 bases, with 8 bases lying between them. The CDR3 DNA sequence: TGTGCCAGCAGCGCTGTACTTAACACTGAAGCTTTCTTT. Translated: CASSAVLNTEAFF. Together with reference TRBV9 and TRBJ1-1, the CDR3 gives the full variable domain: DSGVTQTPKHLITATGQRVTLRCSPRSGDLSVYWYQQSLDQGLQFLIQYYNGEERAKGNILERFSAQQFPDLHSELNLSSLELGDSALYFCASSAVLNTEAFFGQGTRLTVV.

The sample holds a few counts of this clonotype. V is TRBV7-7 and J is TRBJ2-7; D may correspond to TRBD1 or TRBD2 (5 bases each). Germline CDR1 and CDR2: SSHAT and FNYEAQ (reference sequence). The CDR3 is 12 residues long. Trimming took off 8 bases at V and 6 bases at J, with 14 bases between the two ends. The CDR3 spells CASRTGAFEQYF. In DNA form, the CDR3 reads TGTGCCAGCCGGACCGGGGCGTTCGAGCAGTACTTC. The complete variable domain, with remaining parts taken from reference TRBV7-7 and TRBJ2-7, reads GAGVSQSPRYKVTKRGQDVTLRCDPISSHATLYWYQQALGQGPEFLTYFNYEAQPDKSGLPSDRFSAERPEGSISTLTIQRTEQRDSAMYRCASRTGAFEQYFGPGTRLTVT.

The rearrangement uses TRBV20-1 and TRBJ2-7, with D perhaps matching TRBD1 (5 bases). Trimming left V 5 bases short and J 4 bases short, with 18 bases between. CDR1 is DFQATT and CDR2 is SNEGSKA in the germline V gene (reference sequence). This CDR3 is 14 amino acids long. CDR3 protein: CSALDTPLSYEQYF. In nucleotides, the CDR3 is TGCAGTGCTCTGGACACCCCCCTCTCATACGAGCAGTACTTC.

In this sample, this clonotype turned up once. A much larger clone sits a single nucleotide away, making a read error possible. V is TRBV9 and J is TRBJ2-5; D may be TRBD2 (6 bases). Per the germline V gene, CDR1 is SGDLS and CDR2 is YYNGEE. The CDR3 runs to 15 residues. CDR3 sequence reads: CASSVTSGVQETEYF. CDR3 nucleotide sequence: TGTGCCAGCAGCGTAACGTCGGGGGTACAAGAGACCGAGTACTTC.

As concerns this clonotype: This may be a read error: a much more frequent sequence differs by one nucleotide. This is likely a read error, given that the CDR3 carries no conserved phenylalanine or tryptophan at its end. This chain uses TRBV24-1 with TRBJ1-6; D is uncertain. Per germline, CDR1 KGHDR and CDR2 SFDVKD. The CDR3 sequence is 14 residues long. The V end was cut by 5 bases, the J end by 6 bases, with 10 bases between. This CDR3 reads CATSAEGSNSPLHL. The DNA for the CDR3 is TGTGCCACCAGTGCTGAAGGGAGTAATTCACCCCTCCACTTG.

This clonotype was counted many times. This chain uses TRBV7-2 with TRBJ2-7; tentatively, D is TRBD2 (6 bases). This CDR3 spans 14 amino acids. The germline V gene has CDR1 SGHTA and CDR2 FQGNSA. The V end was cut by 1 base, the J end by 3 bases, with 10 bases between. The DNA for the CDR3 is TGTGCCAGCAGCTTAGAGGTTAGCGGCTACGAGCAGTACTTC. It codes for CASSLEVSGYEQYF.

The chain combines TRBV19 with TRBJ2-5; a possible D gene is TRBD2 (8 bases). This CDR3 spans 16 amino acids. Germline CDR1 is LNHDA and CDR2 is SQIVND (reference sequence). The V end lost 5 bases, the J end lost 5 bases, and 21 bases lay between the germline ends. The CDR3 nucleotides read TGTGCCAGTAGTGTCCAACAGGGGACTAGGGGGGAGACCCAGTACTTC. It encodes CASSVQQGTRGETQYF.

The rearrangement links TRBV11-2 to TRBJ2-2; D not certain. The V gene lost 2 bases and the J gene lost 1 base, with 5 bases spanning the gap. CDR1 is SGHAT, CDR2 FQNNGV, per germline. CDR3 length equals 14 residues. In nucleotides, the CDR3 is TGTGCCAGCAGCTTAAACAAGAACACCGGGGAGCTGTTTTTT. Encoded protein: CASSLNKNTGELFF.

This clonotype has ten or more counts. The chain links TRBV5-5 to TRBJ1-5; 7 bases match TRBD1. The germline V gene has CDR1 SGHKS and CDR2 YYEKEE (reference sequence). The CDR3 loop spans 15 amino acids. J gave up 8 bases and V 0 bases, and 8 bases lay outside the gene matches. CDR3 loop: CASSLAGGDLEPQHF. CDR3 DNA: TGTGCCAGCAGCTTGGCAGGGGGTGACCTGGAGCCCCAGCATTTT. The entire variable domain, with the rest obtained from reference TRBV5-5 and TRBJ1-5, is as follows: DAGVTQSPTHLIKTRGQQVTLRCSPISGHKSVSWYQQVLGQGPQFIFQYYEKEERGRGNFPDRFSARQFPNYSSELNVNALLLGDSALYLCASSLAGGDLEPQHFGDGTRLSIL.

This clonotype was observed a few times. V is TRBV20-1 and J is TRBJ1-4; 7 bases are shared with TRBD1. From germline, CDR1 is DFQATT and CDR2 SNEGSKA (reference sequence). This CDR3 spans 13 amino acids. V was pared by 5 bases and J by 5 bases, with 5 bases of the junction left unmatched. The CDR3 sequence is CSARKGANEKLFF. DNA of the CDR3: TGCAGTGCTCGTAAGGGGGCGAATGAAAAACTGTTTTTT.